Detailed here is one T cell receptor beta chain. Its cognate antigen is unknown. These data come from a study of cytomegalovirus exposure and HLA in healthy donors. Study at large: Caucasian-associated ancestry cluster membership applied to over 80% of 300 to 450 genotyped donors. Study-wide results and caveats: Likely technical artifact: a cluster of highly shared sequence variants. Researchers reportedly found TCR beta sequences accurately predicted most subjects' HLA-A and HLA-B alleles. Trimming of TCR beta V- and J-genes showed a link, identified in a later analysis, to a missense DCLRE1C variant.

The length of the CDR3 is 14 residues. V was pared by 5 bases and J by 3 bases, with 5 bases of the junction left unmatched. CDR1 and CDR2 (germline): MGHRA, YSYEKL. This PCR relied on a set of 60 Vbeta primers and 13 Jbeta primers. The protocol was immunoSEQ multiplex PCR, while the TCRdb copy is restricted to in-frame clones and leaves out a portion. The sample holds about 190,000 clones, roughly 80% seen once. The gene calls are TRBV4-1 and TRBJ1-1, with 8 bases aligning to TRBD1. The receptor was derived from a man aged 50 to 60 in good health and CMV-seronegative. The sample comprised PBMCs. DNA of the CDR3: TGCGCCAGCAGCATACAGGGGGGGCACACTGAAGCTTTCTTT. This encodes CASSIQGGHTEAFF.